This TCR beta chain comes out of a study of Graves' ophthalmopathy and Graves' hyperthyroidism. The CDR3 contains 13 residues. Germline V gives CDR1 SGHAT, CDR2 FQNNGV. V was clipped by 0 bases and J by 4 bases, with 7 bases between them. To note about this clonotype: Its specificity is not known.

People with hyperthyroidism were aged 18 to 65 and newly diagnosed, under 2 months' duration. General study findings and limits: Detected in blood as well were most expanded thyroid clonotypes with frequency above 0.001.

Researchers took RNA transcripts and amplified TCR beta CDR3 regions from them. HTBI primers served in a first-round RT-PCR, which a second-round multiplex PCR followed. TCRdb used MiXCR to reprocess the multiplex PCR reads, holding one entry per CDR3 protein. The sample holds hundreds of thousands of distinct CDR3 sequences, over 20% seen once. The sequencing input was peripheral blood. This TCR was recovered from a woman aged 18-29 years with stable Graves' hyperthyroidism. Some clones in this sample may be carry-over from other donors' samples. V is TRBV11-2 and J is TRBJ2-7; D remains ambiguous. CDR3 sequence reads: CASSLDPEYEQYF. The CDR3 region has the DNA TGTGCCAGCAGCTTAGATCCCGAGTACGAGCAGTACTTC.